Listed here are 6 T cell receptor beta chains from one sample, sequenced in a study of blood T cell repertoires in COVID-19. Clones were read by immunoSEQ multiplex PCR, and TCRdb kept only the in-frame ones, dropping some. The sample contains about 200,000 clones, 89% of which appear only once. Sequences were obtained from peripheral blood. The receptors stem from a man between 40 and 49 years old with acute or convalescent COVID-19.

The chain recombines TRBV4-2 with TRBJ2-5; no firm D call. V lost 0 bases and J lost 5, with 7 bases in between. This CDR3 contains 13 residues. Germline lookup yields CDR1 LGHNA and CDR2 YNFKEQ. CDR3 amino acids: CASSQDPLETQYF. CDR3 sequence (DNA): TGTGCCAGCAGCCAAGACCCCTTGGAGACCCAGTACTTC.

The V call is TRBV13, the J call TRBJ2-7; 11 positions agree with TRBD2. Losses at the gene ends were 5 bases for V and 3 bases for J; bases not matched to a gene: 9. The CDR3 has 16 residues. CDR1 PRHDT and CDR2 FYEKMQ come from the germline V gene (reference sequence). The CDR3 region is CASSHRLAGGYYEQYF. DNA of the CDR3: TGTGCCAGCAGCCACCGGCTAGCGGGGGGCTACTACGAGCAGTACTTC.

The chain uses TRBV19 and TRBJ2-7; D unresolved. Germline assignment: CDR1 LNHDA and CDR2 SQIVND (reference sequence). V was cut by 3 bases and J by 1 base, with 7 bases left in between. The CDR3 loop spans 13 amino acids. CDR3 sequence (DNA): TGTGCCAGTAGTATTTCCCTTTCCTACGAGCAGTACTTC. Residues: CASSISLSYEQYF.

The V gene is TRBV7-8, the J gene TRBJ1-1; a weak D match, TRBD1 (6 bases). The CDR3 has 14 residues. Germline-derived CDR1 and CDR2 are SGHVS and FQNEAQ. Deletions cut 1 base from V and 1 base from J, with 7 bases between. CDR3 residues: CASSLGTANTEAFF. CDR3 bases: TGTGCCAGCAGCTTAGGGACAGCGAACACTGAAGCTTTCTTT.

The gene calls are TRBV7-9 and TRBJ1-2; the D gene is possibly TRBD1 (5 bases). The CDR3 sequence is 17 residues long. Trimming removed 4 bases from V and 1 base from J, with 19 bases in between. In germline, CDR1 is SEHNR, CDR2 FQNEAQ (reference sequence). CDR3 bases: TGTGCCAGCAGCTCGGCAGGGACTCGGCTCCGTAACTATGGCTACACCTTC. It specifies CASSSAGTRLRNYGYTF.

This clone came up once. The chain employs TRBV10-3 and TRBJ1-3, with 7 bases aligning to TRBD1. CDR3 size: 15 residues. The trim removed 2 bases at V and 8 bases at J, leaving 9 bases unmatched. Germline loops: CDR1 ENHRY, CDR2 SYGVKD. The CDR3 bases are TGTGCCATCAGTGAGCTAGGGGGCAGTGCGGACACCATATATTTT. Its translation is CAISELGGSADTIYF.